This T cell receptor beta chain was retrieved from a study of OX40 agonist ivuxolimab in advanced cancers. The data were produced by immunoSEQ multiplex PCR, yet TCRdb's version contains in-frame clones alone and is incomplete. The sample shows around 25,000 clones, approximately 80% of them seen only once. The germline V gene has CDR1 SGHVS and CDR2 FNYEAQ. This CDR3 region has 16 residues. V was cut by 5 bases and J by 0 bases, with 13 bases left in between. This clone was seen more than once but under ten times. The sample here was CD4+ or CD8+ T cells sorted from blood, taken in a trial of the OX40 agonist ivuxolimab. This TCR derives from an adult with an advanced solid tumor such as melanoma, head and neck, liver or kidney cancer. The chain is built from TRBV7-6 and TRBJ2-2; no firm D call. The chain's CDR3 is CASSPPRGTNTGELFF. DNA for the CDR3: TGTGCCAGCAGCCCCCCTAGAGGAACGAACACCGGGGAGCTGTTTTTT.